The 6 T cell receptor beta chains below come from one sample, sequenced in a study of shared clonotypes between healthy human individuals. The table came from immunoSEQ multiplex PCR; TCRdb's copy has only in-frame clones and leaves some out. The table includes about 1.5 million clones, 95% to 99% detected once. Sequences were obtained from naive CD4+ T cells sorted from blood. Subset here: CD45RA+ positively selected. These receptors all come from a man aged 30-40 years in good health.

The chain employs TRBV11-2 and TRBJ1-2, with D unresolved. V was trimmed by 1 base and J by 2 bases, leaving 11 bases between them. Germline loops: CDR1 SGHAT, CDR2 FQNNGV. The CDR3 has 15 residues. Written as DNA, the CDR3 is TGTGCCAGCAGCTTAGGGGTAGCAGCGAACTATGGCTACACCTTC. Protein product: CASSLGVAANYGYTF.

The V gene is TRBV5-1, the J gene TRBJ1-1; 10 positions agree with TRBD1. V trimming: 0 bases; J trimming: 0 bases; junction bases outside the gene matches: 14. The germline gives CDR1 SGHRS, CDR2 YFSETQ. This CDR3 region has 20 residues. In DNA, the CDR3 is TGCGCCAGCAGCTTGGTTGAGACAGGGGGCTTGGCTCGAGTGAACACTGAAGCTTTCTTT. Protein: CASSLVETGGLARVNTEAFF.

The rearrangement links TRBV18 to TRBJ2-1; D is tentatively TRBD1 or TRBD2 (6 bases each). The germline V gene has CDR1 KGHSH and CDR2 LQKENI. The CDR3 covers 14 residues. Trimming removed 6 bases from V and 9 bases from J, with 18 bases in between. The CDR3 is CASSRGELSTEQFF. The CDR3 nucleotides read TGTGCCAGCTCTAGGGGGGAGTTAAGTACTGAGCAGTTCTTC.

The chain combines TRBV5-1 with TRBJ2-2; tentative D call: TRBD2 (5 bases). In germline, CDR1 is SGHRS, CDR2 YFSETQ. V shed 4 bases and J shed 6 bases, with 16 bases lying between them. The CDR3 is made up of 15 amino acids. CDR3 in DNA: TGCGCCAGCAGCCCCGAGCGAAAGGACTCCGGGGAGCTGTTTTTT. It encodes CASSPERKDSGELFF.

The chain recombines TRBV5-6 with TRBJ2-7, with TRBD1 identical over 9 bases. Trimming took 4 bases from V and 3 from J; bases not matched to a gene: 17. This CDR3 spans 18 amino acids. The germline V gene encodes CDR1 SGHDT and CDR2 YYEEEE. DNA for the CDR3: TGTGCCAGCAGCCCGTGGGGACAGGGTTCCTATCGGGGCTACGAGCAGTACTTC. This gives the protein CASSPWGQGSYRGYEQYF.

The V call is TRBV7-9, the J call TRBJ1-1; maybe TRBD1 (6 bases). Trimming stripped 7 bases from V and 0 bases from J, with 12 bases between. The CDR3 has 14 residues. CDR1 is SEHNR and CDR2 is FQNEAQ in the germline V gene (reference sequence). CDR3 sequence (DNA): TGTGCCAGCACTCTGACAGGAATGAACACTGAAGCTTTCTTT. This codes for CASTLTGMNTEAFF.